The present T cell receptor (beta chain) was sequenced within a study of blood T cell repertoires in COVID-19 (TCRdb year 2020). Describing the broader study: Samples from collaborators originated in the United States, Italy and Spain and spanned both the acute and convalescent phases of COVID-19. Samples were obtained from the ongoing ImmuneRACE study (first 160 participants) and from roughly 1,300 subjects provided by 6 global collaborators. Where available, HLA class I and class II types were taken from metadata supplied by the sample provider and were not determined by assay-based typing. The dataset comprised deeply sampled blood TCRbeta repertoires from subjects exposed to, actively infected with, or recovered from COVID-19. A freely available public database, intended as a resource for researchers studying the immune response to SARS-CoV-2, is where the repertoires were released. The prospective study material was composed of cDNA or gDNA derived from T cells, B-cell-depleted T cells, or PBMCs. Nearly every sample came with metadata listing a de-identified subject ID, COVID-19 status, age in years and sex. Study-wide findings and limitations: The quantity of clinical and demographic metadata differed by source and by participant and was supplied without curation.

The immunoSEQ Assay, a bias-controlled multiplex PCR, was used to amplify TCRbeta CDR3 regions from genomic DNA. As for the authors' bioinformatics: Within the assay, amplification of reference gene primers was used to estimate how many nucleated cells each sample contained. Sequence reads were collapsed and filtered to measure the absolute abundance of every unique TCRbeta CDR3 rearrangement. For each sample, productive Simpson clonality was calculated by taking the square root of Simpson's diversity index across productive rearrangements. Held by TCRdb, this immuneACCESS table contains in-frame sequences only and omits some clones. Under half of the omission traces to an unresolved V gene where checked; the cause of the rest is unknown. V and J calls plus clone size are reproduced from that table; the DNA served to infer D and trimming. The sample includes fewer than 450,000 clones, with 88% observed a single time. The biggest ten clones account for around 6.6% of the sample.

Sequences LGHNT (CDR1) and FRNRAP (CDR2) are obtained from the germline V gene. Trimming leaves V shorter by 0 bases and J shorter by 3 bases, with the junction holding 11 bases beyond the gene matches. The cysteine opens and the phenylalanine closes a CDR3 of 17 amino acids. The read is trimmed to its CDR3 DNA, 51 bases read in frame from base 1. In Seattle, one collaborating source enrolled patients while the infection was active and tracked those patients longitudinally over the course of disease. The collaborating institutions used their own protocols to collect whole blood in K2EDTA tubes. For TCRbeta analysis, collaborators shipped samples as frozen whole blood, isolated PBMCs, or DNA extracted from either of those sample types. Worth noting for this clone: It lacks a known antigen. Within one base of it there is no much larger clone, and no base qualities were kept.

Sequencing was done on a sample of peripheral blood. The sequence derives from an older woman with COVID-19, enrolled during active disease. Recombination linked TRBV12-5 to TRBJ2-7; TRBD1 aligns with 7 central bases. The DNA reads as follows: TGTGCTAGTGGTTTGGTACCTTTGGGGACAGCGGTCTACGAGCAGTACTTC. This yields the protein CASGLVPLGTAVYEQYF.